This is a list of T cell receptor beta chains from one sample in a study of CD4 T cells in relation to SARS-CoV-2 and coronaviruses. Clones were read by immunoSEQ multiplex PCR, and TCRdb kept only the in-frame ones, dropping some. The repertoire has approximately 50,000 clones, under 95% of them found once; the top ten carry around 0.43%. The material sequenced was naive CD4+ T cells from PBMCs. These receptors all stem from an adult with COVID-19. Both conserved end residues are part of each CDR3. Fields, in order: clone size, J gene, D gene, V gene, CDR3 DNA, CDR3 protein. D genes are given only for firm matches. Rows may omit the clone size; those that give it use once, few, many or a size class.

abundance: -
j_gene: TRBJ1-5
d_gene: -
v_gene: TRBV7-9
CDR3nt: TGTGCCAGCAGCTTAGGAGGGTCCCATAGCAATCAGCCCCAGCATTTT
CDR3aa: CASSLGGSHSNQPQHF

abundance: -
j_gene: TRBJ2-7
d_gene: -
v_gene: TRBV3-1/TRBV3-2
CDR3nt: TGTGCCAGCAGCCAAGTTCGCCCCGCCTACGAGCAGTACTTC
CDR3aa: CASSQVRPAYEQYF

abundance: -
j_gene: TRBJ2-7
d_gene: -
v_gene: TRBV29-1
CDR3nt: TGCAGCGCTGGCCGGGTCTCGGGGGAGCAGTACTTC
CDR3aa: CSAGRVSGEQYF

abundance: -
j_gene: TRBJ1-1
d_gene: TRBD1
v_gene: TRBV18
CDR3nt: TGTGCCAGCTCACCCGCCAGGGGGCACGTCACTGAAGCTTTCTTT
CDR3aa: CASSPARGHVTEAFF

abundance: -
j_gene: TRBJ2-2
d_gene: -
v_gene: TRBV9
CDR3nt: TGTGCCAGCAGCCGTAATTCCGGGGAGCTGTTTTTT
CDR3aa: CASSRNSGELFF

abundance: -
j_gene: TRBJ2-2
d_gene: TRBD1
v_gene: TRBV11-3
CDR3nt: TGTGCCAGCAGCTCCGGGGCAGGGGGCGGCGGGGAGCTGTTTTTT
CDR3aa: CASSSGAGGGGELFF

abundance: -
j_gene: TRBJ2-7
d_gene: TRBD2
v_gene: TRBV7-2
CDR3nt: TGTGCCAGCAGCTTAGCTAGCGGGCTCTCCTACGAGCAGTACTTC
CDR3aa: CASSLASGLSYEQYF

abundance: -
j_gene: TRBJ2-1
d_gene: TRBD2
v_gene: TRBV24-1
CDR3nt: TGTGCCACCAGCGGCTTCCCGGGAGGTATAAACAATGAGCAGTTCTTC
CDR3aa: CATSGFPGGINNEQFF

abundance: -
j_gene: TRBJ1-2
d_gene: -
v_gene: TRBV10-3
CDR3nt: TGTGCCATCAGTAGGGACGGATACTATGGCTACACCTTC
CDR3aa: CAISRDGYYGYTF

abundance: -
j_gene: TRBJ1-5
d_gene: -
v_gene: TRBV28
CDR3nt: TGTGCCAGCAGTTCCTCGCCCCCGGGTAAGGGCAATCAGCCCCAGCATTTT
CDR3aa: CASSSSPPGKGNQPQHF

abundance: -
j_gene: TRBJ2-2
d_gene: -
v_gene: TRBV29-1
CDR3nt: TGCAGCGTTGAATCAGGGTCCCCAGGGGTGGCCGGGGAGCTGTTTTTT
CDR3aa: CSVESGSPGVAGELFF

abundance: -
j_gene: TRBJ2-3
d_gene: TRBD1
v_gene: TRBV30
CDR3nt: TGTGCCTGGAGTGCCTACCGGGACAGGGGTTCAGATACGCAGTATTTT
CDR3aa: CAWSAYRDRGSDTQYF

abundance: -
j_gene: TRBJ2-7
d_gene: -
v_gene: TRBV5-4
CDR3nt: TGTGCCAGCACGGCAGGAGCAAACTACGAGCAGTACTTC
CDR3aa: CASTAGANYEQYF

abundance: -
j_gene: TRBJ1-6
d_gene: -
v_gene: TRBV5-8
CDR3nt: TGTGCCAGCAGCTTGGGGTCCAGCTGGCGTTCACCCCTCCACTTT
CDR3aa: CASSLGSSWRSPLHF

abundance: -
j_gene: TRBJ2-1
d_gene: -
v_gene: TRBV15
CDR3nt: TGTGCCACCAGGGAAGCGACGTTATTCAATGAGCAGTTCTTC
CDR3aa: CATREATLFNEQFF

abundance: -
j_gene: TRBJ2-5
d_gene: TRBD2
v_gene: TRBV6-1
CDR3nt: TGTGCCAGCAGTGAAGCCCCTAGCGGGCCCCAAGAGACCCAGTACTTC
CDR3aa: CASSEAPSGPQETQYF

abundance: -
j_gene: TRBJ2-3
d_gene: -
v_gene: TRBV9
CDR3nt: TGTGCCAGCAGCGTAGAAGGGGGGGCGCTCACAGATACGCAGTATTTT
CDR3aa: CASSVEGGALTDTQYF

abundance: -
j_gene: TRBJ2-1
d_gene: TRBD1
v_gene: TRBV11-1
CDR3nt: TGTGCCAGCAGACCCGGGACAGGGTATGGCAATGAGCAGTTCTTC
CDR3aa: CASRPGTGYGNEQFF

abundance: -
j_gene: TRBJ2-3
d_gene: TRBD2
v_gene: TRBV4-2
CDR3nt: TGTGCCAGCAGCCATCCAAGTTTTGGACTAGCGACTAGCACAGATACGCAGTATTTT
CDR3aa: CASSHPSFGLATSTDTQYF

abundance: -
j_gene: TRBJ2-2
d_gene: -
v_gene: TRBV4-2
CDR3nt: TGTGCCAGCAGCCCGTTGATGGAATCCACCGGGGAGCTGTTTTTT
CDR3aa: CASSPLMESTGELFF

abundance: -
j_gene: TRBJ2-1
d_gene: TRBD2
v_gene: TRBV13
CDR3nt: TGTGCCAGCAGCAGCCCCCGCTTTAGCGGGAGTAATGAGCAGTTCTTC
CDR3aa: CASSSPRFSGSNEQFF

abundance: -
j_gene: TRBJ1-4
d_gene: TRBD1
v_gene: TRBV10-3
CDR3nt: TGTGCCATCAGTGAGTTTGGACAGGGAGGGGAAAAACTGTTTTTT
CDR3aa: CAISEFGQGGEKLFF

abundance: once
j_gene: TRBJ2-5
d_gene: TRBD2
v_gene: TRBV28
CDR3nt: TGTGCCAGCAGTTCGGGAGGGAAAGAGACCCAGTACTTC
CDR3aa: CASSSGGKETQYF

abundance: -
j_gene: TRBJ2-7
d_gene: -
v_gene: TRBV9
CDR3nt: TGTGCCAGCAGCGTAGTAAGGAACGGTACGGGTACCTACGAGCAGTACTTC
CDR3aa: CASSVVRNGTGTYEQYF

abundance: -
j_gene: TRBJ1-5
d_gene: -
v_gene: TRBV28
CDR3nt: TGTGCCAGCACTTCCCATGCGGGCACTAATAGGGCTCAGCCCCAGCATTTT
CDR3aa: CASTSHAGTNRAQPQHF

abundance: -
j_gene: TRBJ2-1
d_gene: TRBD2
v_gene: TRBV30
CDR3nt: TGTGCCTTGCTGATGACTAGCGGGAGGGGGGGCGACAATGAGCAGTTCTTC
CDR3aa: CALLMTSGRGGDNEQFF

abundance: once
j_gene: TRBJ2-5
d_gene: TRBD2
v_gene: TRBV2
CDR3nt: TGTGCCAGCAAAGCTCGGACTAGCGGGGGAAAAGAGACCCAGTACTTC
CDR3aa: CASKARTSGGKETQYF

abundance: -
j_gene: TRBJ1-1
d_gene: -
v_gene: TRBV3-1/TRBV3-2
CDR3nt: TGTGCCAGCAGCCAAGATTGGCAGGGACGTGCTTTCTTT
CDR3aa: CASSQDWQGRAFF

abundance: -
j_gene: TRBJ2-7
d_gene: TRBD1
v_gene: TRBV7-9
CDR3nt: TGTGCCAGCAGCTACCGGACAGGTTTACTGTCCTACGAGCAGTACTTC
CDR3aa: CASSYRTGLLSYEQYF

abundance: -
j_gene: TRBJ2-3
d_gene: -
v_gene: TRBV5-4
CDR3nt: TGTGCCAGCAGCTTGGAGGTGACCCAGCCAGGTACGCAGTATTTT
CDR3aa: CASSLEVTQPGTQYF

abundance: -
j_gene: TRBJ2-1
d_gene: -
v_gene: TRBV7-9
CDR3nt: TGTGCCAGCAGCTTCCTGACAGCTCCCAATGAGCAGTTCTTC
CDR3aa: CASSFLTAPNEQFF

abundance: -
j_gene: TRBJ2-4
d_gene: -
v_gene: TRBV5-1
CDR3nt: TGCGCCAGCAGCTTGGAGGCAGGGCGGCGCGAAAGACAGTACTTC
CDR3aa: CASSLEAGRRERQYF

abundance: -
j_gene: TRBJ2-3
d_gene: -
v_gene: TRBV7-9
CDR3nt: TGTGCCAGCAGCTTAGAATCCGGAGGCACAGATACGCAGTATTTT
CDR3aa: CASSLESGGTDTQYF

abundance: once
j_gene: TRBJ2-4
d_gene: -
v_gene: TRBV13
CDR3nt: TGTGCCAGCAGCATATTACAGGGAGCCAAAAACATTCAGTACTTC
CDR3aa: CASSILQGAKNIQYF

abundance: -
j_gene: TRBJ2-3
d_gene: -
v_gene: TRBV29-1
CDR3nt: TGCAGCGTTGTCGGGGGTCCAGATACGCAGTATTTT
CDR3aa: CSVVGGPDTQYF

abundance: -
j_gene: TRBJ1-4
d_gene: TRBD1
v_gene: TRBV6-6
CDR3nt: TGTGCCAGCAGCGGTCCAGGGGGAGGTCTAAATGAAAAACTGTTTTTT
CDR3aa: CASSGPGGGLNEKLFF

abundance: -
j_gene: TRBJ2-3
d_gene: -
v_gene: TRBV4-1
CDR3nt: TGCGCCAGCAGCCAAGCCTTGGTGAGAGATACGCAGTATTTT
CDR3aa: CASSQALVRDTQYF

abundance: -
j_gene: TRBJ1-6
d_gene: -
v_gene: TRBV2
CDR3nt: TGTGCCAGCAGTCTCCAAGATTCACCCCTCCACTTT
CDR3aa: CASSLQDSPLHF

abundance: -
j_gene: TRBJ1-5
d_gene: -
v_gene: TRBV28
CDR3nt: TGTGCCAGCAGCCGCGGGGGGGGCTCTTGGAATCAGCCCCAGCATTTT
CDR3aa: CASSRGGGSWNQPQHF

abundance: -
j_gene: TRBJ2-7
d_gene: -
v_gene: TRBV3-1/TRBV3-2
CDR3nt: TGTGCCAGCAGCTTCGGACTATCCTACGAGCAGTACTTC
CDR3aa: CASSFGLSYEQYF

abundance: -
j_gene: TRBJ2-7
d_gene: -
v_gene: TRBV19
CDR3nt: TGTGCCAGTAGTTCTGAACCTCCGGGTTCCAGCTCCTACGAGCAGTACTTC
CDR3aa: CASSSEPPGSSSYEQYF

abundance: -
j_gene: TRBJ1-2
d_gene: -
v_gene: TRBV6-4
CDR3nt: TGTGCCAGCAGTCAACAGATCCCCTATGTTGGCTACACCTTC
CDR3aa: CASSQQIPYVGYTF

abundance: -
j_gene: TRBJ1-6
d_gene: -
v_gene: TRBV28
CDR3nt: TGTGCCAGCAGTTTAAGTGGGGTACTTAGGGGAACCTATAATTCACCCCTCCACTTT
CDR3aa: CASSLSGVLRGTYNSPLHF